This T cell receptor beta chain is drawn from a study of beta chain features in type 1 diabetes. Of the isolated RNA, all was reverse transcribed, and so the sequenced material was expressed TCRB transcripts. Clones were sequenced by immunoSEQ multiplex PCR, and TCRdb holds only the in-frame ones, with some missing. Here the sample spans 130,000 or so clones, around 8.7% being singletons. This TCR derives from a man aged 18 to 30 in good health. Sequencing used central memory CD4+ T cells from blood.

CDR3 DNA sequence: TGTGCCAGCAGCTTTACTAGCGGGGGATACAATGAGCAGTTCTTC. It codes for CASSFTSGGYNEQFF. V is TRBV7-8 and J is TRBJ2-1; 11 bases line up with TRBD2. V dropped 3 bases and J dropped 4; count of bases not matched to a gene: 2. CDR1 and CDR2 (germline): SGHVS, FQNEAQ. The length of the CDR3 is 15 residues.